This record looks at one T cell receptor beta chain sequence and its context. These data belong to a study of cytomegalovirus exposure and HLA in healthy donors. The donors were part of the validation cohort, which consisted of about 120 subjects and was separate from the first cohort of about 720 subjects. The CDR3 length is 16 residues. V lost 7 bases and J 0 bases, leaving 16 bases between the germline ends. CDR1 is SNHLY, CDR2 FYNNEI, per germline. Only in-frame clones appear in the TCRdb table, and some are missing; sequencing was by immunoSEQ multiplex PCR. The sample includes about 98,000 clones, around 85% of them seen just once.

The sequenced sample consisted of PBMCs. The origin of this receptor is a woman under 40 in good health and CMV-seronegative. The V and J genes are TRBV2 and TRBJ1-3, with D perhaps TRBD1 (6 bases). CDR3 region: CASIGHTGSSGNTIYF. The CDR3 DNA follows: TGTGCCAGCATAGGACATACAGGGAGCTCTGGAAACACCATATATTTT. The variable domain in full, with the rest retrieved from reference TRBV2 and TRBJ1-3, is EPEVTQTPSHQVTQMGQEVILRCVPISNHLYFYWYRQILGQKVEFLVSFYNNEISEKSEIFDDQFSVERPDGSNFTLKIRSTKLEDSAMYFCASIGHTGSSGNTIYFGEGSWLTVV.